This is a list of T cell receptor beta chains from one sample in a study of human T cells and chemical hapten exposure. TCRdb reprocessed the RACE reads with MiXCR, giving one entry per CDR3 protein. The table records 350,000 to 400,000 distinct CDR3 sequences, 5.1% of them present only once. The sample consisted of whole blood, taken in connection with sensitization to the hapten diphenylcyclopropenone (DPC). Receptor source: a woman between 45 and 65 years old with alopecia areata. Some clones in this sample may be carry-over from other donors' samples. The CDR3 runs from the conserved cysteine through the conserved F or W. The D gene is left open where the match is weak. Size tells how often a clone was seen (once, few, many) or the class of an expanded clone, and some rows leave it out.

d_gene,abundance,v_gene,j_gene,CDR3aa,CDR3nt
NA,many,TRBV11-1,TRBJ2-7,CASSLAGNRYEQYF,TGTGCCAGCAGCTTAGCCGGGAACCGATACGAGCAGTACTTC
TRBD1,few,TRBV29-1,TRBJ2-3,CSVPGTGGARADTQYF,TGCAGCGTTCCCGGGACAGGGGGCGCGAGGGCAGATACGCAGTATTTT
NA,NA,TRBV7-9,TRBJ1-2,CASQLSQGPHGYTF,TGTGCCAGCCAGCTCTCCCAGGGCCCCCATGGCTACACCTTC
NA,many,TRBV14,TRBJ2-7,CASSHAQGGAAYEQYF,TGTGCCAGCAGCCACGCTCAAGGGGGGGCGGCCTACGAGCAGTACTTC
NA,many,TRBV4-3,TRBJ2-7,CASSQDKSYEQYF,TGCGCCAGCAGCCAGGACAAATCCTACGAGCAGTACTTC
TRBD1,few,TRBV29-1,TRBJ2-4,CSVDQGAGNIQYF,TGCAGCGTTGATCAGGGGGCTGGAAACATTCAGTACTTC
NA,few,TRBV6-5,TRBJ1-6,CASSSPGPNSPLHF,TGTGCCAGCAGTTCGCCGGGACCAAATTCACCCCTCCACTTT
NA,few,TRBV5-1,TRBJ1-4,CASSPGGGPLEKLFF,TGCGCCAGCAGCCCCGGGGGAGGCCCTCTTGAAAAACTGTTTTTT
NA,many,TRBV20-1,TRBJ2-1,CSARERVSYNEQFF,TGCAGTGCTAGAGAGCGGGTCTCCTACAATGAGCAGTTCTTC
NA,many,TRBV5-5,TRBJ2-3,CASSLVGDTQYF,TGTGCCAGCAGCTTAGTCGGAGATACGCAGTATTTT
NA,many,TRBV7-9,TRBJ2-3,CASSLAADTQYF,TGTGCCAGCAGCTTAGCGGCAGATACGCAGTATTTT
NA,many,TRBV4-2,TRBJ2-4,CASSPDSLAKNIQYF,TGTGCCAGCAGCCCGGACTCGTTAGCCAAAAACATTCAGTACTTC
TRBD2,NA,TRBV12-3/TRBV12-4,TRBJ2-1,CASSIGRVAGPPNEQFF,TGTGCCAGCAGTATTGGCCGGGTAGCGGGCCCGCCCAATGAGCAGTTCTTC
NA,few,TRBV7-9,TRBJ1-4,CASSLKNEKLFF,TGTGCCAGCAGCCTTAAGAATGAAAAACTGTTTTTT
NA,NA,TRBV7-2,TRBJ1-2,CASSLRRTPDYGYTF,TGTGCCAGCAGCTTAAGGCGGACCCCTGACTATGGCTACACCTTC
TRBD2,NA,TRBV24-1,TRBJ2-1,CATSDPARGGVEQFF,TGTGCCACCAGTGACCCGGCCCGGGGGGGCGTTGAGCAGTTCTTC
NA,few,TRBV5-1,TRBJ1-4,CASSPVGGPGKLFF,TGCGCCAGCAGCCCTGTTGGGGGGCCGGGAAAACTGTTTTTT
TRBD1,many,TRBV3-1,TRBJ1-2,CASSQNRGNYGYTF,TGTGCCAGCAGCCAGAACAGGGGGAACTATGGCTACACCTTC
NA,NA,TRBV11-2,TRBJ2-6,CASSLLISGANVLTF,TGTGCCAGCAGCTTACTGATCTCTGGGGCCAACGTCCTGACTTTC
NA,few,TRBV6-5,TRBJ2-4,CASSHSGGLAKNIQYF,TGTGCCAGCAGCCATAGCGGAGGGCTAGCCAAAAACATTCAGTACTTC
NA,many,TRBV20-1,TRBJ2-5,CSASVGQETQYF,TGCAGTGCTAGCGTCGGACAAGAGACCCAGTACTTC
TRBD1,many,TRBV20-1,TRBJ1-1,CSAPGTAEAFF,TGCAGTGCCCCAGGGACAGCTGAAGCTTTCTTT